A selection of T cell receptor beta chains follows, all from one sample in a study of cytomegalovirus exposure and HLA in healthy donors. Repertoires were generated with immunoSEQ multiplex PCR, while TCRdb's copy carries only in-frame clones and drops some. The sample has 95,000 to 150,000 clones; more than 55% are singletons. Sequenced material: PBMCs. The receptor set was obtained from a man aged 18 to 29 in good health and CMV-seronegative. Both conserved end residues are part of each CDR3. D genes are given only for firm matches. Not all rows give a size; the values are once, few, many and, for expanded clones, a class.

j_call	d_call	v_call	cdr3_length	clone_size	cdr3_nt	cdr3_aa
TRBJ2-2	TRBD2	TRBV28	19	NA	TGTGCCAGCAGTTCCGAGACTAGCGGGAGTTCCTCACTTACCGGGGAGCTGTTTTTT	CASSSETSGSSSLTGELFF
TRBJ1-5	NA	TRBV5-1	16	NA	TGCGCCAGCAGCGTTAGAGAGGGCCCTAGCAATCAGCCCCAGCATTTT	CASSVREGPSNQPQHF
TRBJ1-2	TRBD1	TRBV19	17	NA	TGTGCCAGTAGTATATCTGGGACAGGGACAACTAACTATGGCTACACCTTC	CASSISGTGTTNYGYTF
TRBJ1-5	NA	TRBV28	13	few	TGTGCCAGCAGAGGGGCCCCTCGTCAGCCCCAGCATTTT	CASRGAPRQPQHF
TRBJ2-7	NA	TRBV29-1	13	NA	TGCAGCGCCCGGGGGGCGCCCGACTACGAGCAGTACTTC	CSARGAPDYEQYF
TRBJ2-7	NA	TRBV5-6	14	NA	TGTGCCAGCAGCTTAGGGACTGGCCTCCGTGAGCAGTACTTC	CASSLGTGLREQYF
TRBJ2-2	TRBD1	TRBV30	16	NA	TGTGCCTGGGTGGGGCTCGGACAGGGGAACACCGGGGAGCTGTTTTTT	CAWVGLGQGNTGELFF
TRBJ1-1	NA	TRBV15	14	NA	TGTGCCACCAGCAGAGAAACAGACGGCACTGAAGCTTTCTTT	CATSRETDGTEAFF
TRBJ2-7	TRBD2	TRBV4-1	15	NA	TGCGCCAGCAGGCCCCTAGCGGGAGGGCCCCACGAGCAGTACTTC	CASRPLAGGPHEQYF
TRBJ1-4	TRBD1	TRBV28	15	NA	TGTGCCAGTACCCTTGGATCAGGGGGATTTGAAAAACTGTTTTTT	CASTLGSGGFEKLFF
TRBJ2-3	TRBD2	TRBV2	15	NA	TGTGCCAGCAGTGATAGCGGGGGGGCTATAGATACGCAGTATTTT	CASSDSGGAIDTQYF
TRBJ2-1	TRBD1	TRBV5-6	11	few	TGTGCCAGCAGCTTACAGGGGGCCTGGTTCTTC	CASSLQGAWFF
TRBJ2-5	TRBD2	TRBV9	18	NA	TGTGCCAGCAGCGCCGGGACTAGCGGGAACAAGTACCAAGAGACCCAGTACTTC	CASSAGTSGNKYQETQYF
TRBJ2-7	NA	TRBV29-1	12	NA	TGCAGCGTTGAAGAACAGTCCTACGAGCAGTACTTC	CSVEEQSYEQYF
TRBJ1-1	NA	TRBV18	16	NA	TGTGCCAGCTCACCGCCTACAGGGCTTGTGAACACTGAAGCTTTCTTT	CASSPPTGLVNTEAFF
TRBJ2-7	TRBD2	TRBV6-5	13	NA	TGTGCCAGCAGTTACGGGACTAGCGTTCTTCAGTACTTC	CASSYGTSVLQYF
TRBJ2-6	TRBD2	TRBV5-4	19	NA	TGTGCCAGCAGCCCGACTCCACTAGCGGGGGTCTCTGGGGCCAACGTCCTGACTTTC	CASSPTPLAGVSGANVLTF
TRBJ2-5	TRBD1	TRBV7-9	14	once	TGTGCCAGCAGCTCCATGACAGGGGTGGAGACCCAGTACTTC	CASSSMTGVETQYF
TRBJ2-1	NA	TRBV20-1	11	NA	TGCAGTGCTAGGTTTGCGGTTGAGCAGTTCTTC	CSARFAVEQFF
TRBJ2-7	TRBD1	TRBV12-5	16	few	TGTGCTAGTGGTTTCAAGACAGGGGCAGACTTCTACGAGCAGTACTTC	CASGFKTGADFYEQYF
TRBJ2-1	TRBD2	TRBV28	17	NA	TGTGCCAGCAGTTCCACCTTAGCGGGGGGGATCTACAATGAGCAGTTCTTC	CASSSTLAGGIYNEQFF
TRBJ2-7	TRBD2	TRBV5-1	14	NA	TGCGCCAGCAGCTTGTCCGGGGGGATTTGTGAGCAGTACTTC	CASSLSGGICEQYF
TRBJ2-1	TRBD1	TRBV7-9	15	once	TGTGCCAGCAGCTCGGGGGACAGGGAATCCGATGAGCAGTTCTTC	CASSSGDRESDEQFF
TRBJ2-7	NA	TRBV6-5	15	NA	TGTGCCAGCAGATTATCCGCCCAACTTTCCTACGAGCAGTACTTC	CASRLSAQLSYEQYF
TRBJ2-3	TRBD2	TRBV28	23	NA	TGTGCCAGCAGTCCAACTAGCCCGACTAGCGGGAGGGAAACCCAAGCTAGCACAGATACGCAGTATTTT	CASSPTSPTSGRETQASTDTQYF
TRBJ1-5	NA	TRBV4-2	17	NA	TGTGCCAGCAGCCAAGATAGATCCCCACAGGAGGGCCAGCCCCAGCATTTT	CASSQDRSPQEGQPQHF
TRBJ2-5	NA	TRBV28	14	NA	TGTGCCAGCAGTTCGCCACCTAGATCGGAGACCCAGTACTTC	CASSSPPRSETQYF